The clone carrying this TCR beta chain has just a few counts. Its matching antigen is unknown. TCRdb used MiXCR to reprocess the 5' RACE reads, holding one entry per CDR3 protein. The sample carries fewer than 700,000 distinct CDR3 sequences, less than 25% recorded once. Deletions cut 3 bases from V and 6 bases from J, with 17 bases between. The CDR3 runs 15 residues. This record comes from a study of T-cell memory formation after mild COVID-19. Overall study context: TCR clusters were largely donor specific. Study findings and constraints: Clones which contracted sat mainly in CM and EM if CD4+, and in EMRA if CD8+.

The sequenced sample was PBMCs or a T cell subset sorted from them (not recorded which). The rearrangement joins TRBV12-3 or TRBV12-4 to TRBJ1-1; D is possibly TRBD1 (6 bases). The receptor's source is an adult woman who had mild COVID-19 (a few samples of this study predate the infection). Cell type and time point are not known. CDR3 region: CASSFNLGGAPEAFF. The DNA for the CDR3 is TGTGCCAGCAGTTTTAATCTTGGGGGGGCACCTGAAGCTTTCTTT.